The clone carrying this TCR beta chain has just one count. The RNA input was about 0.45 to 1 ug, and it was reverse transcribed with random hexamers. Amplification of TCR beta CDR3 by immunoSEQ multiplex PCR spanned 54 Vbeta and 13 Jbeta. TCRdb re-derived calls from the immunoSEQ multiplex PCR reads in MiXCR, one entry per CDR3 protein. The sample lists about 210,000 distinct CDR3 sequences; about 96% were seen once. The entry originates in a study of CD8 T cells in Susac syndrome. This CDR3 comprises 16 residues. The V and J ends lost 1 base and 3 bases, in that order; junction bases with no gene match: 6. Germline V CDR1 and CDR2: MGHDK, SYGVNS. The sequenced target, TCR beta, came from blood CD8+ and CD4+ T cells. FACS enriched CD8+ TEMRA cells, while bulk CD8+ and CD4+ were negatively isolated.

The sequence was collected from a human donor with multiple sclerosis. This chain joins TRBV25-1 and TRBJ2-1; 7 positions agree with TRBD2. What was sequenced was CD4+ T cells from PBMCs. The CDR3 region has the DNA TGTGCCAGCAGTGAATTCGGCGGGAGAAGCTACAATGAGCAGTTCTTC. Its translation is CASSEFGGRSYNEQFF.